One T cell receptor (beta chain) is described in this entry. This table comes from immunoSEQ multiplex PCR, and its TCRdb copy is limited to in-frame clones, with some not included. The sample holds about 150,000 clones, roughly four fifths seen once. This sample was included in a study of blood T cell repertoires in COVID-19. Germline assignment: CDR1 SGHAT and CDR2 FQDESV (reference sequence). CDR3 length: 14 amino acids. Trimming removed 1 base at V and 1 base at J, with 7 bases between. The specimen was peripheral blood. The receptor comes from a woman older than 75 with COVID-19, enrolled during active disease. This rearrangement joins TRBV11-1 to TRBJ1-1; a possible D gene is TRBD1 (5 bases). The CDR3 bases are TGTGCCAGCAGCTTAGTCGGGGGGAACACTGAAGCTTTCTTT. It is translated as CASSLVGGNTEAFF.